This T cell receptor (beta chain) is from a study of cytomegalovirus exposure and HLA in healthy donors. 60 Vbeta and 13 Jbeta primers were used in PCR. Method: immunoSEQ multiplex PCR; TCRdb's copy keeps in-frame clones and lacks some. In the table there are 55,000 to 65,000 clones, around 83% of which are singletons. CDR3 length: 15 amino acids. In germline, CDR1 is SGHVS, CDR2 FQNEAQ. V trimming: 2 bases; J trimming: 3 bases; junction bases outside the gene matches: 7. Input material: PBMCs. This clonotype was sampled from a human donor in good health. J is TRBJ2-7 and V is TRBV7-8; 7 bases align to TRBD2. The CDR3 sequence is CASSLFPGTIYEQYF. In nucleotides, the CDR3 is TGTGCCAGCAGCTTATTCCCCGGGACTATCTACGAGCAGTACTTC.